This entry features one TCR beta chain sequence. The method was immunoSEQ multiplex PCR; TCRdb's version includes in-frame clones alone and lacks a portion of them. The table shows a few hundred thousand clones, with over 80% occurring only once. The data derive from a study of blood T cell repertoires in COVID-19. Study as a whole: PBMCs, B-cell-depleted T cells, or T cells were the source of the cDNA or gDNA that made up the material.

Participants came from some 23 US areas, aged roughly 18 to 89 years. Germline assignment: CDR1 SGHVS and CDR2 FQNEAQ. Trimming removed 3 bases from V and 4 bases from J; junction bases left unmatched: 10. This CDR3 spans 16 amino acids. This chain connects TRBV7-8 to TRBJ2-3, with 7 bases fitting TRBD1. The source is a man aged 18-30 years with acute COVID-19. Sequencing input: PBMCs or T cells enriched from blood (not recorded which). In nucleotides, the CDR3 is TGTGCCAGCAGCTTCAGTGTGGGGCAGGGGGCAGATACGCAGTATTTT. Translation: CASSFSVGQGADTQYF.